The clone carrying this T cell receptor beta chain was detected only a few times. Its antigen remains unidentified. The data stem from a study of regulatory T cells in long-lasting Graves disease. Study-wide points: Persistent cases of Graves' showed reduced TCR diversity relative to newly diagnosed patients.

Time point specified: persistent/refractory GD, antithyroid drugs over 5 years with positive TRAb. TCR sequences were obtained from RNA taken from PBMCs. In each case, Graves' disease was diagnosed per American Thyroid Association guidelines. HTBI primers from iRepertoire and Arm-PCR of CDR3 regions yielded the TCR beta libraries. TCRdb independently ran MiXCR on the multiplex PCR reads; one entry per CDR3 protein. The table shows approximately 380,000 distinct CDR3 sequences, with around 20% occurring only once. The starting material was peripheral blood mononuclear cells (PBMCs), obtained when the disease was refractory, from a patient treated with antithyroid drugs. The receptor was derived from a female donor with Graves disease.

CDR3 bases: TGTGCCAGCAGCTTGACTAGCCCCATTTCCTACGAGCAGTACTTC. Amino acid sequence: CASSLTSPISYEQYF. The V and J genes are TRBV28 and TRBJ2-7, with TRBD2 identical over 7 bases. The CDR3 is made up of 15 amino acids. The germline V gene encodes CDR1 MDHEN and CDR2 SYDVKM. V lost 6 bases to trimming and J lost 1 base; unmatched junction nucleotides: 9.